The 24 T cell receptor beta chains presented below share a single source sample, sequenced in a study of a mutant IDH1 vaccine in newly diagnosed glioma. Stated time point: week 35, safety follow-up. A 20-mer mutant IDH1 peptide at 300 ug was injected subcutaneously with topical imiquimod. Measured with immunoSEQ multiplex PCR; TCRdb has only the in-frame clones, and not every one. The sample lists 45,000 or so clones, around 81% occurring once. Their recognized antigens are unknown. The sequenced sample was PBMCs, obtained from a glioma patient whose treatment included an IDH1 peptide vaccine. These receptors originate from a woman aged 40 to 49 with glioma. Some clones in this sample may be carry-over from other donors' samples.

V usage is TRBV15 and J usage is TRBJ1-2, with D perhaps TRBD1 (5 bases). Trimming took off 5 bases at V and 4 bases at J, with 11 bases between the two ends. The CDR3 loop spans 13 amino acids. Germline V gene lookup returns CDR1 LNHNV and CDR2 YYDKDF (reference sequence). The CDR3 region has the DNA TGTGCCACCAGCTTTCAGGGTATCTATGGCTACACCTTC. Its translation is CATSFQGIYGYTF.

This clone was seen only a few times. The V gene is TRBV5-4, the J gene TRBJ1-1, with TRBD1 identical over 8 bases. Germline lookup yields CDR1 SGHNT and CDR2 YYREEE (reference sequence). CDR3 length: 18 residues. Losses at the gene ends were 4 bases for V and 1 base for J; bases not matched to a gene: 15. CDR3 in DNA: TGTGCCAGCAGCCCACGAGGGGCAGGGGGCGCATCGAACACTGAAGCTTTCTTT. Encoded protein: CASSPRGAGGASNTEAFF.

For the CDR3, the DNA is TGTGCCAGCAGCCCCGGGACTAGATTCTACGAGCAGTACTTC. Its translation: CASSPGTRFYEQYF. The V gene is TRBV27, the J gene TRBJ2-7; 8 nucleotides agree with TRBD2. The CDR3 length is 14 residues. After removal of 6 bases from V and 3 bases from J, the junction contained 7 bases not matched to a gene. CDR1 MNHEY and CDR2 SMNVEV come from the germline V gene (reference sequence).

This chain connects TRBV4-1 to TRBJ1-5, with D perhaps TRBD1 (6 bases). Trimming took off 6 bases at V and 7 bases at J, with 16 bases between the two ends. The CDR3 spans 14 residues. CDR1 MGHRA and CDR2 YSYEKL come from the germline V gene. The CDR3 nucleotides read TGCGCCAGCAGTCCAGGGGAAAAATGGCAGCCCCAGCATTTT. This codes for CASSPGEKWQPQHF.

The table lists this clone with a few counts. The V gene is TRBV4-1, the J gene TRBJ1-1; the D is unclear. Germline V gene data show CDR1 as MGHRA and CDR2 as YSYEKL. This CDR3 has 17 amino acids. Trimming removed 2 bases at V and 2 bases at J, with 18 bases between. This CDR3 reads CASSQMIGVTDNTEAFF. CDR3 DNA sequence: TGCGCCAGCAGCCAAATGATTGGTGTCACAGACAACACTGAAGCTTTCTTT.

The CDR3 loop is CSAPARETQYF. CDR3 in DNA: TGCAGTGCTCCAGCAAGAGAGACCCAGTACTTC. The V and J genes are TRBV20-1 and TRBJ2-5, with D hard to call. The length of the CDR3 is 11 residues. Deletions cut 5 bases from V and 4 bases from J, with 8 bases between. Germline V CDR1 and CDR2: DFQATT, SNEGSKA (reference sequence).

This clone has more than one count but fewer than ten. The rearrangement joins TRBV10-3 to TRBJ1-1; a weak D match, TRBD1 (5 bases). CDR3 length: 12 residues. Germline V CDR1 and CDR2: ENHRY, SYGVKD. V lost 6 bases and J 7 bases, leaving 12 bases between the germline ends. CDR3 in DNA: TGTGCCATCAGCGCTGGGAGGGGTGAAGCTTTCTTT. The encoded protein is CAISAGRGEAFF.

This chain connects TRBV6-6 to TRBJ2-1, with D possibly being TRBD2 (6 bases). The germline CDR1 and CDR2 sequences are MNHNY and SVGAGI (reference sequence). The CDR3 sequence is 13 residues long. The V and J ends lost 1 base and 8 bases respectively, with 9 bases between them. For the CDR3, the DNA is TGTGCCAGCAGTTACTTGGGGGGAGATGAGCAGTTCTTC. The encoded protein is CASSYLGGDEQFF.

This clone was counted a single time. One junction end disagrees with the germline gene, perhaps due to a read error. The J gene is TRBJ2-2, the V gene TRBV15, with D tentatively TRBD1 or TRBD2 (5 bases each). Germline V gene lookup returns CDR1 LNHNV and CDR2 YYDKDF (reference sequence). The CDR3 loop spans 13 amino acids. CDR3 in DNA: TGTGCCACCGCCGTCGGGGCTACCGGGGAGCTGTCTTTT. Translation: CATAVGATGELSF.

The chain employs TRBV7-2 and TRBJ1-5, with TRBD1 matching over 7 bases. The V gene end was trimmed by 1 base and the J gene end by 5 bases; junction bases not matched to a gene: 5. The CDR3 has 15 amino acids. Germline lookup yields CDR1 SGHTA and CDR2 FQGNSA. The CDR3 region is CASSLVKGAHQPQHF. The DNA for the CDR3 is TGTGCCAGCAGCTTAGTCAAGGGGGCTCATCAGCCCCAGCATTTT.

The chain joins TRBV11-2 to TRBJ2-5; 12 bases agree with TRBD2. With 3 bases clipped from V and 4 bases from J, the junction kept 12 bases outside the gene matches. This CDR3 contains 18 residues. Germline V CDR1 and CDR2: SGHAT, FQNNGV. The DNA of the CDR3 is TGTGCCAGCAGCTTTCGGACTAGCGGGACTTATGGGGGAGAGACCCAGTACTTC. It codes for CASSFRTSGTYGGETQYF.

The chain is built from TRBV6-1 and TRBJ1-2; the D is unclear. Germline V gene data show CDR1 as MNHNS and CDR2 as SASEGT. This CDR3 comprises 14 residues. V lost 4 bases, J lost 0 bases, and 9 bases lay in between. The CDR3 region has the DNA TGTGCCAGCAGTGGTAGGGTCTCTAACTATGGCTACACCTTC. Its protein product is CASSGRVSNYGYTF.

The chain uses TRBV6-5 and TRBJ2-1; tentatively, D is TRBD1 (8 bases). CDR1 and CDR2 (germline): MNHEY, SVGAGI. V lost 6 bases and J lost 6, with 18 bases in between. CDR3 size: 15 residues. The CDR3 DNA sequence: TGTGCCAGCAGCACCGAGGGGGGGACAGGCAATGAGCAGTTCTTC. This translates into CASSTEGGTGNEQFF.

The J gene is TRBJ1-2, the V gene TRBV28; D gene unclear. V lost 2 bases and J lost 3, with 7 bases in between. This CDR3 is 13 amino acids long. Germline CDR1 reads MDHEN; CDR2 reads SYDVKM. Here the CDR3 DNA reads TGTGCCAGCAGTTTAGAGGCAGACTATGGCTACACCTTC. The encoded protein is CASSLEADYGYTF.

This clone appeared a single time. V and J are TRBV27 and TRBJ1-6; D is ambiguous. V dropped 1 base and J dropped 5 bases, with 6 bases sitting between them. This CDR3 region has 14 residues. Germline-derived CDR1 and CDR2 are MNHEY and SMNVEV (reference sequence). CDR3 sequence (DNA): TGTGCCAGCAGTTTATTGGGAAATAATTCACCCCTCCACTTT. This translates into CASSLLGNNSPLHF.

This sequence joins TRBV5-4 and TRBJ1-2; no clear D gene. This CDR3 has 15 amino acids. The germline V gene encodes CDR1 SGHNT and CDR2 YYREEE (reference sequence). Trimming pared 4 bases from V and 2 bases from J, leaving 15 bases between. CDR3 amino acids: CASSKDGRLNYGYTF. The CDR3 DNA sequence: TGTGCCAGCAGCAAGGACGGACGACTAAACTATGGCTACACCTTC. Supplemented by reference TRBV5-4 and TRBJ1-2, the full variable domain reads ETGVTQSPTHLIKTRGQQVTLRCSSQSGHNTVSWYQQALGQGPQFIFQYYREEENGRGNFPPRFSGLQFPNYSSELNVNALELDDSALYLCASSKDGRLNYGYTFGSGTRLTVV.

CDR3 amino acids: CASSLTDPYEQYF. CDR3 in DNA: TGTGCCAGCAGCCTTACGGATCCCTACGAGCAGTACTTC. This sequence joins TRBV5-8 and TRBJ2-7; D remains ambiguous. This CDR3 has 13 amino acids. The V end lost 4 bases, the J end lost 2 bases, and 10 bases lay between the germline ends. Germline V gene sequence: CDR1 SGHTS, CDR2 YDEGEE. Full variable domain (missing parts from reference TRBV5-8 and TRBJ2-7): EAGVTQSPTHLIKTRGQQATLRCSPISGHTSVYWYQQALGLGLQFLLWYDEGEERNRGNFPPRFSGRQFPNYSSELNVNALELEDSALYLCASSLTDPYEQYFGPGTRLTVT.

The V call is TRBV4-2, the J call TRBJ1-1; TRBD1 might be the D (6 bases). Trimming pared 7 bases from V and 11 bases from J, leaving 17 bases between. The CDR3 is 12 residues long. Looked up from germline, CDR1 is LGHNA and CDR2 is YNFKEQ. CDR3 nucleotide sequence: TGTGCCAGCACCAAGGGGGAGTCCCGGGCTTTCTTT. Its protein product is CASTKGESRAFF.

This clone has a single count. This sequence joins TRBV10-2 and TRBJ2-2; 8 positions match TRBD1. Unmatched junction bases numbered 7, after V lost 10 bases and J lost 3 bases. Germline CDR1 reads WSHSY; CDR2 reads SAAADI. The CDR3 sequence is 14 residues long. Here the CDR3 reads CAIHWGQDTGELFF. CDR3 sequence (DNA): TGCGCCATCCACTGGGGACAGGACACCGGGGAGCTGTTTTTT.

The J gene is TRBJ2-2, the V gene TRBV18, with 8 bases lining up with TRBD1. CDR3 length: 17 residues. Trimming removed 2 bases from V and 0 bases from J; junction bases left unmatched: 5. Germline V gene sequence: CDR1 KGHSH, CDR2 LQKENI. CDR3 region: CASSPILTGANTGELFF. The CDR3 nucleotides are TGTGCCAGCTCACCAATTCTGACAGGGGCGAACACCGGGGAGCTGTTTTTT.

The rearrangement uses TRBV12-5 and TRBJ1-3, with a weak D call TRBD1 (5 bases). Germline CDR1 and CDR2: LGHNT and FRNRAP. This CDR3 spans 17 amino acids. Trimming removed 2 bases from V and 0 bases from J, with 14 bases in between. As DNA, the CDR3 is TGTGCTAGTGGTTTGTGGCTGGGAGGGGTCTCTGGAAACACCATATATTTT. Its protein product is CASGLWLGGVSGNTIYF.

V gene TRBV28 combines with J gene TRBJ2-1; 12 nucleotides line up with TRBD2. Germline loops: CDR1 MDHEN, CDR2 SYDVKM. V lost 4 bases to trimming and J lost 10 bases; unmatched junction nucleotides: 5. CDR3 length: 14 amino acids. In nucleotides, the CDR3 is TGTGCCAGCAGTTCGACTAGCGGGGGCGGCGAGCAGTTCTTC. Residues: CASSSTSGGGEQFF.

The rearrangement uses TRBV10-3 and TRBJ1-1; perhaps TRBD1 as D (5 bases). The V end lost 0 bases, the J end lost 8 bases, and 10 bases lay between the germline ends. Germline V CDR1 and CDR2: ENHRY, SYGVKD. The CDR3 covers 13 residues. CDR3 sequence reads: CAISESHGAEAFF. The DNA of the CDR3 is TGTGCCATCAGTGAGTCTCACGGGGCCGAAGCTTTCTTT.

This clone is judged medium-sized. J is TRBJ2-7 and V is TRBV28; the match to TRBD1 covers 8 bases. CDR3 length equals 14 residues. Germline trimming cut 6 bases from V and 3 bases from J; bases unmatched to any gene: 7. The germline V gene encodes CDR1 MDHEN and CDR2 SYDVKM. CDR3 sequence: CASSQWTGNYEQYF. In DNA form, the CDR3 reads TGTGCCAGCAGCCAATGGACAGGGAACTACGAGCAGTACTTC.